This TCR beta chain appears in the sequencing data of a study of cytomegalovirus exposure and HLA in healthy donors. PCR was performed using 60 Vbeta and 13 Jbeta primers. The repertoire was sequenced with immunoSEQ multiplex PCR; TCRdb's copy has only in-frame clones and lacks some. The table records over 100,000 clones, approximately 80% of them present only once. Findings of the study overall: Trimming of TCR beta V- and J-genes showed a link, identified in a later analysis, to a missense DCLRE1C variant. For presence/absence analyses, sequencing depth was assumed to be roughly uniform across donors. There were a few CMV-associated chains whose specificity for CMV antigens was confirmed in vitro. It was only CMV serostatus that was available as immune exposure information.

Comment on this clone: Its antigen is currently unknown.

V gave up 1 base and J gave up 8 bases; unmatched junction bases: 6. This CDR3 comprises 14 residues. CDR1 is SGDLS, CDR2 YYNGEE, per germline. The V call is TRBV9, the J call TRBJ2-5, with 9 bases identical to TRBD2. The clonotype was recovered from a young woman in good health and CMV-seronegative. Sequences were obtained from PBMCs. For the CDR3, the DNA is TGTGCCAGCAGCGTACCAGCGGGGGGCGGTACCCAGTACTTC. Its protein product is CASSVPAGGGTQYF.